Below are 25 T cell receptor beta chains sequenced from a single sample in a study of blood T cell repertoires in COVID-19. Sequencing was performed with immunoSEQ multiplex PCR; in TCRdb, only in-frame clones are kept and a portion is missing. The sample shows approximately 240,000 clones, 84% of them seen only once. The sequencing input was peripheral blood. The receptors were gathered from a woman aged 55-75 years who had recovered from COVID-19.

CDR3 region: CASSPGGANVLTF. CDR3 bases: TGCGCCAGCAGCCCCGGGGGGGCCAACGTCCTGACTTTC. This chain connects TRBV5-1 to TRBJ2-6; D unresolved. The CDR3 is 13 residues long. Germline lookup yields CDR1 SGHRS and CDR2 YFSETQ. V lost 4 bases and J 4 bases, leaving 6 bases between the germline ends.

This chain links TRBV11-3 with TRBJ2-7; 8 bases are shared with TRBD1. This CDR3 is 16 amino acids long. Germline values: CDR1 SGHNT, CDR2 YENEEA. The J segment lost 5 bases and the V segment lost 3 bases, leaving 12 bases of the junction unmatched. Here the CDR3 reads CASSLVSRTGTHEQYF. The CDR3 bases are TGTGCCAGCAGCTTGGTCTCCCGGACAGGGACCCACGAGCAGTACTTC.

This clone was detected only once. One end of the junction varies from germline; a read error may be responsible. CDR3 residues: CASSNQNAGELFF. For the CDR3, the DNA is TGTGCCAGCAGCAACCAGAACGCCGGGGAGCTGTTTTTT. J is TRBJ2-2 and V is TRBV5-4; D is unclear. Germline assignment: CDR1 SGHNT and CDR2 YYREEE (reference sequence). CDR3 length: 13 residues. Supplemented by reference TRBV5-4 and TRBJ2-2, the full variable domain reads ETGVTQSPTHLIKTRGQQVTLRCSSQSGHNTVSWYQQALGQGPQFIFQYYREEENGRGNFPPRFSGLQFPNYSSELNVNALELDDSALYLCASSNQNAGELFFGEGSRLTVL.

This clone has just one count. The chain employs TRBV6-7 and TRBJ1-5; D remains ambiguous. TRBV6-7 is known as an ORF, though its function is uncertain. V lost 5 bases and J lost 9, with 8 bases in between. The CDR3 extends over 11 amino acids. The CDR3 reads CASSTRRPQHF. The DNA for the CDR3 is TGTGCCAGCAGTACCCGGAGGCCCCAGCATTTT.

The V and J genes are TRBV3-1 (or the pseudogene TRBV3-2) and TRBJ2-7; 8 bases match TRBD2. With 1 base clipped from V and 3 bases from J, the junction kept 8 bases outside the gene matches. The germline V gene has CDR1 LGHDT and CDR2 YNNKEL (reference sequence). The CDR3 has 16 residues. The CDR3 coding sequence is TGTGCCAGCAGCCAAGCATCGCGGGGGGCCCTCTACGAGCAGTACTTC. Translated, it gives CASSQASRGALYEQYF.

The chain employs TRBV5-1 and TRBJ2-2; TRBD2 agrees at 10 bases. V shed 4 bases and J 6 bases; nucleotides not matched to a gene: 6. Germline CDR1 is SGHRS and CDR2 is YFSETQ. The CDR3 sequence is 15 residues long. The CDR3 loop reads CASSPLAGEAGELFF. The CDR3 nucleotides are TGCGCCAGCAGCCCGCTAGCGGGGGAAGCCGGGGAGCTGTTTTTT.

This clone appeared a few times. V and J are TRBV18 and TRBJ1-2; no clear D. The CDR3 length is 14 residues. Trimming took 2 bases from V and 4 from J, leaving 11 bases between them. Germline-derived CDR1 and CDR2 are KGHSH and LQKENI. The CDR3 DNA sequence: TGTGCCAGCTCACCAACGAAGAGTGGCTATGGCTACACCTTC. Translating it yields CASSPTKSGYGYTF.

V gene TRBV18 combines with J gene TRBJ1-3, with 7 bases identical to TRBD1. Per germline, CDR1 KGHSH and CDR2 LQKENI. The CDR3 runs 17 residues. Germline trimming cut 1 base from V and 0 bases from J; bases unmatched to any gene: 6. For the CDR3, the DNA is TGTGCCAGCTCACCACAGGGACAGCCCCGCTCTGGAAACACCATATATTTT. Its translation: CASSPQGQPRSGNTIYF.

In DNA form, the CDR3 reads TGTGCACCTGGAATAAGGACAGGGCATTACGAGCAGTACTTC. Translation gives CAPGIRTGHYEQYF. The chain has TRBV30 and TRBJ2-7, with 8 bases aligning to TRBD1. The CDR3 is made up of 14 amino acids. The germline CDR1 and CDR2 sequences are GTSNPN and SVGIG (reference sequence).

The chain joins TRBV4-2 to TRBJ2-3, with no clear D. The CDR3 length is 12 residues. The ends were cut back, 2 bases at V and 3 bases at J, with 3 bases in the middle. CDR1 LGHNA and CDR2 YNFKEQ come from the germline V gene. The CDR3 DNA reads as TGTGCCAGCAGCCAAACTACAGATACGCAGTATTTT. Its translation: CASSQTTDTQYF.

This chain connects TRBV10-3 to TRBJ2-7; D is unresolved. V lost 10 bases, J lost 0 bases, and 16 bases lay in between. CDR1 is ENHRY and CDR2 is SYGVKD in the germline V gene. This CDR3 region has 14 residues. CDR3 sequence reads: CATRGTVSSYEQYF. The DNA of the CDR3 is TGTGCCACTCGTGGTACAGTCAGCTCCTACGAGCAGTACTTC.

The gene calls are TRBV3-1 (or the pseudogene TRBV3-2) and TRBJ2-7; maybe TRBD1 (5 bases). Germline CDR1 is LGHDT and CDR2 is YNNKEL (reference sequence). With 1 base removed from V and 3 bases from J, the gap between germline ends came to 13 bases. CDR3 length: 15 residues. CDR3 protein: CASSQGPGWDYEQYF. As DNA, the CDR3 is TGTGCCAGCAGCCAAGGTCCAGGGTGGGACTACGAGCAGTACTTC.

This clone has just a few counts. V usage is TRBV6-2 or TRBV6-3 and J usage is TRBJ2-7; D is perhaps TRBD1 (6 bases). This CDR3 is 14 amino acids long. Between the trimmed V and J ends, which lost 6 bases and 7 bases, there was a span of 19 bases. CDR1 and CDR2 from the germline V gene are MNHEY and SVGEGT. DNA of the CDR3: TGTGCCAGCAGCCATCTCGACAGGATTGGGGAGCAGTACTTC. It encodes CASSHLDRIGEQYF.

CDR3 DNA: TGTGCCAGCAGCCAAGTCCTTAGCGGGGGGAGCACAGATACGCAGTATTTT. Translation: CASSQVLSGGSTDTQYF. This chain connects TRBV3-1 (or the pseudogene TRBV3-2) to TRBJ2-3, with TRBD2 matching 10 bases. The CDR3 spans 17 residues. The germline V gene has CDR1 LGHDT and CDR2 YNNKEL (reference sequence). V lost 1 base and J lost 0; bases outside the gene matches: 4.

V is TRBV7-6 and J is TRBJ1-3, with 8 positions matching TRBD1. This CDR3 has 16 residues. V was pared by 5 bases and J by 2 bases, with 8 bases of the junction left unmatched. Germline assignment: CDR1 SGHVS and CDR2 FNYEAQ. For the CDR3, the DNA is TGTGCCAGCAGCCTGGGACAGGTAGTTACTGGAAACACCATATATTTT. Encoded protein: CASSLGQVVTGNTIYF.

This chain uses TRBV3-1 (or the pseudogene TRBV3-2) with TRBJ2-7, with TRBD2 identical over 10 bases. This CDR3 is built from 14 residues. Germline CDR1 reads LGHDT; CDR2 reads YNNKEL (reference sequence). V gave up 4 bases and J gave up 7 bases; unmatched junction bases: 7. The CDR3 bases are TGTGCCAGCAGCCCTTTAAGTAGCGGGGGGGAGCAGTACTTC. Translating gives CASSPLSSGGEQYF.

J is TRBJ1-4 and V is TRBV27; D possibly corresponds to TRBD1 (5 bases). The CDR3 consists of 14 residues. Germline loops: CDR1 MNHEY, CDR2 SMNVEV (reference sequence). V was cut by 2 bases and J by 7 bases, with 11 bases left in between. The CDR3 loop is CASSLMWGGEKLFF. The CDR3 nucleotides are TGTGCCAGCAGTTTAATGTGGGGCGGTGAAAAACTGTTTTTT.

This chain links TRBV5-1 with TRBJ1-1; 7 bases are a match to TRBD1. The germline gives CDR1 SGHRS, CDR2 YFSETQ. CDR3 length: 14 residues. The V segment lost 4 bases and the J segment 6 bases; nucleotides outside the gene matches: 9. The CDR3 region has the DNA TGCGCCAGCAGCGTAGGACAGGTAGAATCTGAAGCTTTCTTT. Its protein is CASSVGQVESEAFF.

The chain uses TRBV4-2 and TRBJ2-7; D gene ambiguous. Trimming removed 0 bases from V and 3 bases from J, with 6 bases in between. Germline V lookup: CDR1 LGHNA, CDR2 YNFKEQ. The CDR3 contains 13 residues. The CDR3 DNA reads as TGTGCCAGCAGCCAAGATCGTAACTACGAGCAGTACTTC. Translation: CASSQDRNYEQYF.

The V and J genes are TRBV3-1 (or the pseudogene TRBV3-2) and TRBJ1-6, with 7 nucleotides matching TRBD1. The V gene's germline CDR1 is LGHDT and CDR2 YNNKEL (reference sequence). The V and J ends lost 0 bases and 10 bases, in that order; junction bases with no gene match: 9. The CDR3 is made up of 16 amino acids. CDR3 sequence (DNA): TGTGCCAGCAGCCAAGATTCGGCAGGGGGACGATCACCCCTCCACTTT. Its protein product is CASSQDSAGGRSPLHF.

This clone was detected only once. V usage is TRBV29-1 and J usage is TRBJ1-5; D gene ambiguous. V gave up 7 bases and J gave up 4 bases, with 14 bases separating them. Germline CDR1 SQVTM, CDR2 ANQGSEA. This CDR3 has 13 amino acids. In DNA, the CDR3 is TGCAGCGCCCTGGATACAGATAATCAGCCCCAGCATTTT. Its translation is CSALDTDNQPQHF.

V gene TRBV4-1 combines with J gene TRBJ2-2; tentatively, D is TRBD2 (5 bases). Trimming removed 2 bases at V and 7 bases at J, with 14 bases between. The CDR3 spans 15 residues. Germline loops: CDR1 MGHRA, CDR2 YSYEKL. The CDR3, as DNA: TGCGCCAGCAGCCAAAGCGGACCCTACAGCGGGGAGCTGTTTTTT. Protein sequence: CASSQSGPYSGELFF.

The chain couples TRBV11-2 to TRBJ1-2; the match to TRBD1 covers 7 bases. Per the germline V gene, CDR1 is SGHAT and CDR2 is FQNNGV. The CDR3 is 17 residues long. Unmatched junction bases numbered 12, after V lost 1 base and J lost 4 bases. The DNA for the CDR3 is TGTGCCAGCAGCTTAGCCAGAGGGACAGCTAAGACCTATGGCTACACCTTC. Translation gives CASSLARGTAKTYGYTF.

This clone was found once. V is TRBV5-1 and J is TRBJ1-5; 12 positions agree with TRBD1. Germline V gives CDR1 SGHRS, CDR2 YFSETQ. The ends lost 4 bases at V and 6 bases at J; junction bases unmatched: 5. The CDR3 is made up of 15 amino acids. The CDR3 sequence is CASSPGTGGVQPQHF. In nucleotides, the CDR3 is TGCGCCAGCAGCCCAGGGACAGGGGGCGTTCAGCCCCAGCATTTT.

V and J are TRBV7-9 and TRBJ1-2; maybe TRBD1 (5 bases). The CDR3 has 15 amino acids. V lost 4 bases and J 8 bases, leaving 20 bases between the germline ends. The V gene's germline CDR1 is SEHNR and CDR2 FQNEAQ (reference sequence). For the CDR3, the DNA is TGTGCCAGCAGCTCTAAAGGGGACTCGTCGGTAGGCTACACCTTC. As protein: CASSSKGDSSVGYTF.